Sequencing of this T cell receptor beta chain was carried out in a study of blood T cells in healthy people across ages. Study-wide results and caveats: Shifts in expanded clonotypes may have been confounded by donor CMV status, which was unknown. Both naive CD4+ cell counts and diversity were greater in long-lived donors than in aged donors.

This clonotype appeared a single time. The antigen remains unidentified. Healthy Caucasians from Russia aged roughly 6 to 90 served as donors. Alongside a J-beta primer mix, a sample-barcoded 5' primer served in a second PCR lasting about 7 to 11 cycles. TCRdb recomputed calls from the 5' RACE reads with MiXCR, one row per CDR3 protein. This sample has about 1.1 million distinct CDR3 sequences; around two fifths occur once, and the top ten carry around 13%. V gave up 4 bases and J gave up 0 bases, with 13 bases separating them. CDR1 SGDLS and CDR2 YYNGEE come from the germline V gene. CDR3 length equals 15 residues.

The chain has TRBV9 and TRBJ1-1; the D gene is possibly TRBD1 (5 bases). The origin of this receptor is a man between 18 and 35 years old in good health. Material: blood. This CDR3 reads CASSTLQVLNTEAFF. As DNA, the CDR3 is TGTGCCAGCAGCACTCTACAGGTTCTGAACACTGAAGCTTTCTTT.